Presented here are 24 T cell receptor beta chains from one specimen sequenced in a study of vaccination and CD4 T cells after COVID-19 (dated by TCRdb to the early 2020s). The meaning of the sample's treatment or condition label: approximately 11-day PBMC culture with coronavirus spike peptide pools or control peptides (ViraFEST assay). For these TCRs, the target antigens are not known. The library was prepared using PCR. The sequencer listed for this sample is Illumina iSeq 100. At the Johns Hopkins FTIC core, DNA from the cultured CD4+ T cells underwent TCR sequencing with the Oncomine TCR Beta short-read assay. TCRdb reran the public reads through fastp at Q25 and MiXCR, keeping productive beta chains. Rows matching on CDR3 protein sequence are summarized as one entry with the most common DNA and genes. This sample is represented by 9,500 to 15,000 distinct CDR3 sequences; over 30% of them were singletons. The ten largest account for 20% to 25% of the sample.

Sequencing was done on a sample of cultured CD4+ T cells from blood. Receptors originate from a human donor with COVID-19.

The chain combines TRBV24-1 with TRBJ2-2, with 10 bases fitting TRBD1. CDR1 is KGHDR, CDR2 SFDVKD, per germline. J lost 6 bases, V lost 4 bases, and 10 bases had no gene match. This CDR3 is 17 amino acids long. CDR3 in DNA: TGTGCCACCAGTGACTCGGACAGGGGGGGTTGGGCCGGGGAGCTGTTTTTT. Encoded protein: CATSDSDRGGWAGELFF.

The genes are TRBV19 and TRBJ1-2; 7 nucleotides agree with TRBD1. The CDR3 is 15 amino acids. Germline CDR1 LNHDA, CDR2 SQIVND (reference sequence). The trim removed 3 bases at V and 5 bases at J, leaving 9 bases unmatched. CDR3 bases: TGTGCCAGTAGTATTGGAGGGACAGCCTGGTATGGCTACACCTTC. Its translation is CASSIGGTAWYGYTF.

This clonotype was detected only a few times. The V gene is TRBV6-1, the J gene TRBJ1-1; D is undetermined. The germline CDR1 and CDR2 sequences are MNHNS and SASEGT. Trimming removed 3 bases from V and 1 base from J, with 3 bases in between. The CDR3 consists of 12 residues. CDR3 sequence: CASSERNTEAFF. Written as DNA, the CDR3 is TGTGCCAGCAGTGAGCGGAACACTGAAGCTTTCTTT.

The CDR3 DNA reads TGTGCCATCAGCGCCACAGGGTGGAGCAATCAGCCCCAGCATTTT. It yields the protein CAISATGWSNQPQHF. This chain joins TRBV10-3 and TRBJ1-5; weak D call: TRBD1 (6 bases). From germline, CDR1 is ENHRY and CDR2 SYGVKD. V was pared by 6 bases and J by 1 base, with 13 bases between. CDR3 length: 15 amino acids.

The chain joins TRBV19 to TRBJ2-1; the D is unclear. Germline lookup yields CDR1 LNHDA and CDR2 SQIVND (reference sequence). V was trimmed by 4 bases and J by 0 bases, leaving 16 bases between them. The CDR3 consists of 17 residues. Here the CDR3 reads CASSTNSPLSSYNEQFF. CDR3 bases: TGTGCCAGTAGTACTAACAGCCCTTTGAGCTCCTACAATGAGCAGTTCTTC.

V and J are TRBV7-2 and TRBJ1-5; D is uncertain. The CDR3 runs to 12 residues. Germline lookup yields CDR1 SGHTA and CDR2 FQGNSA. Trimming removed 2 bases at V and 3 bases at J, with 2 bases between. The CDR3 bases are TGTGCCAGCAGCTTAAACAATCAGCCCCAGCATTTT. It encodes CASSLNNQPQHF.

The CDR3 loop is CASSIQIATNEKLFF. CDR3 nucleotide sequence: TGTGCCAGTAGTATCCAGATCGCAACTAATGAAAAACTGTTTTTT. The chain uses TRBV19 and TRBJ1-4; D is unresolved. Germline CDR1 and CDR2: LNHDA and SQIVND (reference sequence). Trimming took 3 bases from V and 0 from J, leaving 8 bases between them. The CDR3 consists of 15 residues.

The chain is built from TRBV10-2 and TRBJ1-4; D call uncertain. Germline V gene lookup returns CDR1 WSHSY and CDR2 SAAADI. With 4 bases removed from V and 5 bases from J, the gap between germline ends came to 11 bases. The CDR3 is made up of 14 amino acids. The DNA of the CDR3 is TGCGCCAGCAGTGCCGGCAGGAGCAATGAAAAACTGTTTTTT. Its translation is CASSAGRSNEKLFF.

CDR3 loop: CASSAKISSYEQYF. CDR3 DNA sequence: TGTGCCAGCAGTGCTAAAATCTCCTCCTACGAGCAGTACTTC. The J gene is TRBJ2-7, the V gene TRBV6-1; D gene ambiguous. Germline V gives CDR1 MNHNS, CDR2 SASEGT. The V and J ends lost 4 bases and 0 bases respectively, with 10 bases between them. The CDR3 extends over 14 amino acids.

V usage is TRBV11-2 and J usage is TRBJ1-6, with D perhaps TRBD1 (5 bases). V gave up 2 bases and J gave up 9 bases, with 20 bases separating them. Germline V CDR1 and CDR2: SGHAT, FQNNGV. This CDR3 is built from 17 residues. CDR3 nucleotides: TGTGCCAGCAGCTTAAATAGTGCGTCAGGGAGGACTTCACCCCTCCACTTT. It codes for CASSLNSASGRTSPLHF.

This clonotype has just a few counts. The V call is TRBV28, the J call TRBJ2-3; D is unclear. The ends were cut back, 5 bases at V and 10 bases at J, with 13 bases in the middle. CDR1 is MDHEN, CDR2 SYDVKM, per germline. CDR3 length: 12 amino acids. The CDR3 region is CASSLPGFAQYF. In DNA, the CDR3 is TGTGCCAGCAGTCTCCCCGGGTTCGCGCAGTATTTT.

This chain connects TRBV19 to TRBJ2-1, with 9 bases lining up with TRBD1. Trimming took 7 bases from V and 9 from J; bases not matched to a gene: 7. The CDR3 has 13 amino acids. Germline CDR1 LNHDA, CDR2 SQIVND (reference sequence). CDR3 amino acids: CASIGTGNAEQFF. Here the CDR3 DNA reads TGTGCCAGTATCGGGACAGGGAACGCTGAGCAGTTCTTC.

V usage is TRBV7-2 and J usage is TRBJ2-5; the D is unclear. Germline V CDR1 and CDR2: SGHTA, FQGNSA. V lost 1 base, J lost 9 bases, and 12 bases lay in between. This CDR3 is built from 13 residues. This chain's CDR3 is CASSLGEARPQYF. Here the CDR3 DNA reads TGTGCCAGCAGCTTAGGGGAAGCGAGGCCCCAGTACTTC.

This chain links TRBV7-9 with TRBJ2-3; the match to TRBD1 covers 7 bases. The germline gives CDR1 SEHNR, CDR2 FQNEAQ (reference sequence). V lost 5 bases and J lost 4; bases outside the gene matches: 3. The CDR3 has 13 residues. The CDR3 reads CASSQTGSDTQYF. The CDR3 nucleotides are TGTGCCAGCAGCCAGACAGGGTCAGATACGCAGTATTTT.

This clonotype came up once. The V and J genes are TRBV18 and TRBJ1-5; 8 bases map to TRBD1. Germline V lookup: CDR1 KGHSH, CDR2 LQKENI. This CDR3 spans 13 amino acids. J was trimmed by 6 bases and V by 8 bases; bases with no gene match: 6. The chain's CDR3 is CASATGAGQPQHF. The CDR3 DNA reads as TGTGCCAGCGCGACAGGGGCGGGTCAGCCCCAGCATTTT.

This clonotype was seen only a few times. CDR3 amino acids: CASRRGQNYGYTF. The CDR3 DNA sequence: TGTGCCAGCAGACGGGGACAGAACTATGGCTACACCTTC. The chain carries TRBV27 and TRBJ1-2; 7 bases agree with TRBD1. The CDR3 is made up of 13 amino acids. Per the germline V gene, CDR1 is MNHEY and CDR2 is SMNVEV (reference sequence). With 6 bases clipped from V and 2 bases from J, the junction kept 3 bases outside the gene matches.

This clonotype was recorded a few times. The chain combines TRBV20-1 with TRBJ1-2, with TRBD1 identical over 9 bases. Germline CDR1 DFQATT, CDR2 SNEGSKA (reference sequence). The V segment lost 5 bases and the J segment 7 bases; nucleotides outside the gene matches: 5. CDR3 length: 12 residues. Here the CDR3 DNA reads TGCAGTGCTCGAGGACAGGGGTTTGGCTACACCTTC. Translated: CSARGQGFGYTF.

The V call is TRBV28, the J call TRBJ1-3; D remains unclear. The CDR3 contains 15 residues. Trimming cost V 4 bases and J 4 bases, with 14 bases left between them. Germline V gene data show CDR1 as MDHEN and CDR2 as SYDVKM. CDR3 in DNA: TGTGCCAGCAGTTCCGGGAGAGCCCGGGGAAACACCATATATTTT. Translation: CASSSGRARGNTIYF.

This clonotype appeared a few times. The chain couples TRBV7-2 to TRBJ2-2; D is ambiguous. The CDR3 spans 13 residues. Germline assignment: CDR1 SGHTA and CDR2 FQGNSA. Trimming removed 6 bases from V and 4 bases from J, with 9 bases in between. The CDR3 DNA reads TGTGCCAGCAGAAGGGTGACCACCGGGGAGCTGTTTTTT. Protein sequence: CASRRVTTGELFF. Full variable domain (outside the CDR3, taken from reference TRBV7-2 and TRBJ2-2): GAGVSQSPSNKVTEKGKDVELRCDPISGHTALYWYRQSLGQGLEFLIYFQGNSAPDKSGLPSDRFSAERTGGSVSTLTIQRTQQEDSAVYLCASRRVTTGELFFGEGSRLTVL.

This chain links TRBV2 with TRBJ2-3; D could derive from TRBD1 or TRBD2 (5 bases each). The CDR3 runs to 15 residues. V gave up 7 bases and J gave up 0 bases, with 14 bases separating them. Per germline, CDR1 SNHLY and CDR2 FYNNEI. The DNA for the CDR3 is TGTGCCAGCACCCTTGCCGGGACCAGCACAGATACGCAGTATTTT. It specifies CASTLAGTSTDTQYF.

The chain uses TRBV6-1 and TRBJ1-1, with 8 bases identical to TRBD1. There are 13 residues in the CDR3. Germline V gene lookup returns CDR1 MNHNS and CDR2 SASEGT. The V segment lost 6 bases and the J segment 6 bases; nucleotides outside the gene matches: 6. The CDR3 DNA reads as TGTGCCAGCAGCCTCAGGGGGCTCGCTGAAGCTTTCTTT. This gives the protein CASSLRGLAEAFF.

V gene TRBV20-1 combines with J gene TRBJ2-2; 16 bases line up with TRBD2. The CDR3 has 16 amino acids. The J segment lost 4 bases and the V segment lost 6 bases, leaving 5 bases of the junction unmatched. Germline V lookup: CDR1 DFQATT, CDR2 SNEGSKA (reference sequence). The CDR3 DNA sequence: TGCAGTGCCTCGGGACTAGCGGGGGGGGGCACCGGGGAGCTGTTTTTT. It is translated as CSASGLAGGGTGELFF.

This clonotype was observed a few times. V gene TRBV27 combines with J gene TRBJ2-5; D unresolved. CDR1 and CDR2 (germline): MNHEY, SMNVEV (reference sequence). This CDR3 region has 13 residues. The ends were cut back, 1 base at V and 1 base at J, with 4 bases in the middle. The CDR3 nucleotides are TGTGCCAGCAGTTTATGGGGCCAAGAGACCCAGTACTTC. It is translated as CASSLWGQETQYF.

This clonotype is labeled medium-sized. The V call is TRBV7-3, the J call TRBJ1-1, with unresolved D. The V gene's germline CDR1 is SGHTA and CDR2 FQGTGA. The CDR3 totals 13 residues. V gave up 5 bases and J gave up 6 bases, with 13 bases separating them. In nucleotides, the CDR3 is TGTGCCAGCAGCCCCACCCCAGGCGCTGAAGCTTTCTTT. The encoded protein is CASSPTPGAEAFF.